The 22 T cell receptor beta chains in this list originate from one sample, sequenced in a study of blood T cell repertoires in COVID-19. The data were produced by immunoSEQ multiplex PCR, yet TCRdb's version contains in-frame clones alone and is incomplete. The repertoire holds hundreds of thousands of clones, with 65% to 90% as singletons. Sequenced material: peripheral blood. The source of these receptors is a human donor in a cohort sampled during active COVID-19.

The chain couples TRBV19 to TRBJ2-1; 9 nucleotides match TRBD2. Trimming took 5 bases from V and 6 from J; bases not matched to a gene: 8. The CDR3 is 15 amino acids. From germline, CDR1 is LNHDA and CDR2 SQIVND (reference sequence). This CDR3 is CASSETSGKFNEQFF. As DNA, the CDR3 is TGTGCCAGTAGTGAGACTAGCGGAAAATTCAATGAGCAGTTCTTC.

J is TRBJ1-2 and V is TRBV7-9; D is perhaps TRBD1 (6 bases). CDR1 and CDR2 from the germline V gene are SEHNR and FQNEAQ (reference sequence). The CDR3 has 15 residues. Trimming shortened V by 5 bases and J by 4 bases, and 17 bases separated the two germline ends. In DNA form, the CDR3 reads TGTGCCAGCAGCCCCCAAGGACAGCATCTCTATGGCTACACCTTC. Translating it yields CASSPQGQHLYGYTF. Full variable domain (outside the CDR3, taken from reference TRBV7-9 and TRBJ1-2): DTGVSQNPRHKITKRGQNVTFRCDPISEHNRLYWYRQTLGQGPEFLTYFQNEAQLEKSRLLSDRFSAERPKGSFSTLEIQRTEQGDSAMYLCASSPQGQHLYGYTFGSGTRLTVV.

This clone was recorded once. The CDR3 DNA sequence: TGTGCCAGTAAGCCCCAGGGAAGCCCAGATACGCAGTATTTT. This encodes CASKPQGSPDTQYF. V and J are TRBV19 and TRBJ2-3; TRBD1 might be the D (5 bases). Germline CDR1 and CDR2: LNHDA and SQIVND (reference sequence). Trimming stripped 7 bases from V and 4 bases from J, with 15 bases between. This CDR3 contains 14 residues.

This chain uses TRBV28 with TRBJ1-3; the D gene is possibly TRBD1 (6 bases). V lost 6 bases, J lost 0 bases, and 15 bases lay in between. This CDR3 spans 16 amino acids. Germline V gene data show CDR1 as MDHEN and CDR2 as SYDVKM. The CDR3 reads CASSRSTGPSGNTIYF. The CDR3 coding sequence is TGTGCCAGCAGCCGATCAACAGGGCCCTCTGGAAACACCATATATTTT.

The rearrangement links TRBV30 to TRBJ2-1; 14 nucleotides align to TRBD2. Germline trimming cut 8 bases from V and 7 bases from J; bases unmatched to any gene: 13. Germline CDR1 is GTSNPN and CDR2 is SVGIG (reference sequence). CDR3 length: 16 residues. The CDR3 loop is CASATGTSGRRNEQFF. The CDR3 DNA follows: TGTGCCAGCGCAACGGGGACTAGCGGGAGACGGAATGAGCAGTTCTTC.

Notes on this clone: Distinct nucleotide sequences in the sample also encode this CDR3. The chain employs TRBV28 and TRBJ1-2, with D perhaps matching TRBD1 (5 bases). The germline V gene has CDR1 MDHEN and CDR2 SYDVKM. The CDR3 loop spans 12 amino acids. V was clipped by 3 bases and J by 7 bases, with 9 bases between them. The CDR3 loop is CASSLQGGGYTF. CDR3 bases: TGTGCCAGCAGTTTGCAGGGCGGTGGCTACACCTTC.

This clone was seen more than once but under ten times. The CDR3: CASSPTTPGQGDEQYF. DNA for the CDR3: TGTGCCAGCTCGCCAACAACTCCGGGACAGGGGGACGAGCAGTACTTC. This chain uses TRBV18 with TRBJ2-7; TRBD1 agrees at 11 bases. Trimming took 6 bases from V and 5 from J; bases not matched to a gene: 12. There are 16 residues in the CDR3. Germline V CDR1 and CDR2: KGHSH, LQKENI.

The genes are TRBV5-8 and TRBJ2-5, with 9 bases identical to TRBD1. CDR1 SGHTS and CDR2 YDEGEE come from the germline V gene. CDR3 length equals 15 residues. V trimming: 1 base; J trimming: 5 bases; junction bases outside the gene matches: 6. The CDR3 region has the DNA TGTGCCAGCAGCTTGATCGGACAGGGGATGGAGACCCAGTACTTC. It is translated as CASSLIGQGMETQYF.

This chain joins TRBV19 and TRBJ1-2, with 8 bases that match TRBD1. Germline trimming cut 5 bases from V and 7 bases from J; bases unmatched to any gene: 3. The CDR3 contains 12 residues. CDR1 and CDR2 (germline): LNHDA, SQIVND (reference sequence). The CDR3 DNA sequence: TGTGCCAGTAGTCGGACAGGGTTTGGCTACACCTTC. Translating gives CASSRTGFGYTF.

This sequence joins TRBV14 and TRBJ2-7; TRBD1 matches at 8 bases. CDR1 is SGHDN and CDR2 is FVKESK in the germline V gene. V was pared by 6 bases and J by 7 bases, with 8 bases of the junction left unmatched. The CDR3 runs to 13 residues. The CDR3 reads CASRFQGAGEQYF. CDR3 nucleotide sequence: TGTGCCAGCAGGTTTCAGGGGGCGGGGGAGCAGTACTTC.

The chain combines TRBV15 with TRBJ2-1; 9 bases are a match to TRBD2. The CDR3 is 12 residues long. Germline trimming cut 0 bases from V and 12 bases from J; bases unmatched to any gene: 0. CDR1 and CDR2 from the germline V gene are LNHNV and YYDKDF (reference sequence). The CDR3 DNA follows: TGTGCCACCAGCAGAGAAGCGGGAGGGCAGTTCTTC. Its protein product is CATSREAGGQFF.

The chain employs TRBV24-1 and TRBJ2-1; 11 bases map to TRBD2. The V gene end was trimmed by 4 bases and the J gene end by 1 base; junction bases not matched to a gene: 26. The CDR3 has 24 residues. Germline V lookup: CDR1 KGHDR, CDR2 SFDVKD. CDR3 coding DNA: TGTGCCACCAGTGACGAGACAGGGAAGGCTCCAAAGTTAGCGGGAGGGCGGTCCTACAATGAGCAGTTCTTC. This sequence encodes CATSDETGKAPKLAGGRSYNEQFF.

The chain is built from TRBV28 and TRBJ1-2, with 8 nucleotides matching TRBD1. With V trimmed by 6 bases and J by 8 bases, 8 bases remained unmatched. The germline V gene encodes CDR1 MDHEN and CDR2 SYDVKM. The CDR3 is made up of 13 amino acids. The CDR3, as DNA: TGTGCCAGCAGCTTTACAGGGGGAGGCGGCTACACCTTC. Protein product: CASSFTGGGGYTF.

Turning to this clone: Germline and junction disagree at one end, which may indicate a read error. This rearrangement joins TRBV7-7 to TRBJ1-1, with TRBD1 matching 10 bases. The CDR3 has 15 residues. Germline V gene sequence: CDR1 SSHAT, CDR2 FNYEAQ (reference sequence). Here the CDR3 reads CASSLVGDRGTEAFF. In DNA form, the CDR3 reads TGTGCTAGCAGCTTAGTAGGGGACAGGGGCACTGAAGCTTTCTTT.

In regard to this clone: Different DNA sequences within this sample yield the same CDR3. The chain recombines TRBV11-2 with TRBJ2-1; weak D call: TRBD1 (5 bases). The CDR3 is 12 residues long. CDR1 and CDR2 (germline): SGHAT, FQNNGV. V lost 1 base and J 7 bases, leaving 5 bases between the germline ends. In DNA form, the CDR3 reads TGTGCCAGCAGCTTAGCAGGGAATGAGCAGTTCTTC. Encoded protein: CASSLAGNEQFF.

For the CDR3, the DNA is TGTGCCAGCAGTTTAACCCCCTTGACTAGCGGGAGTGTCGAGCAGTACTTC. It yields the protein CASSLTPLTSGSVEQYF. This rearrangement joins TRBV28 to TRBJ2-7, with 12 bases fitting TRBD2. Per germline, CDR1 MDHEN and CDR2 SYDVKM. V lost 2 bases, J lost 6 bases, and 11 bases stayed unmatched. The CDR3 spans 17 residues.

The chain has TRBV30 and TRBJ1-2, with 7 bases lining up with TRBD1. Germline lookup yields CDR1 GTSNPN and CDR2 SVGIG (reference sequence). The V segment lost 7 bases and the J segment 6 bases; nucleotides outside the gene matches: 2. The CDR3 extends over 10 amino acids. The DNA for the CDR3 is TGTGCCTCGACAGGGCATGGCTACACCTTC. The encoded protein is CASTGHGYTF.

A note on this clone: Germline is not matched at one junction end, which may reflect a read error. The CDR3 reads CASSGSGSSYNEQFF. The CDR3 DNA reads TGTGCCAGTAGTGGGAGCGGGAGCTCCTACAATGAGCAGTTCTTC. This chain uses TRBV25-1 with TRBJ2-1, with 8 bases fitting TRBD2. Germline V lookup: CDR1 MGHDK, CDR2 SYGVNS. The CDR3 consists of 15 residues. Together with reference TRBV25-1 and TRBJ2-1, the CDR3 gives the full variable domain: EADIYQTPRYLVIGTGKKITLECSQTMGHDKMYWYQQDPGMELHLIHYSYGVNSTEKGDLSSESTVSRIRTEHFPLTLESARPSHTSQYLCASSGSGSSYNEQFFGPGTRLTVL.

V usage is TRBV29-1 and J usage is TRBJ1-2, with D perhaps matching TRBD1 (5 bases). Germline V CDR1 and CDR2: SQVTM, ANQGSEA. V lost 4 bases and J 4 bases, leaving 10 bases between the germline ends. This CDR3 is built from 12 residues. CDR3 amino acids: CSVGDSSYGYTF. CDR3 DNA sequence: TGCAGCGTTGGAGACAGTTCCTATGGCTACACCTTC.

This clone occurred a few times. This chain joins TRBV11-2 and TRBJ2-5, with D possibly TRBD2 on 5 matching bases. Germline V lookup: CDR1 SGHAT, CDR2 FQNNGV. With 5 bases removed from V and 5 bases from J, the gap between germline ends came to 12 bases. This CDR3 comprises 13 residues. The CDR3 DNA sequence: TGTGCCAGCAGCGGTTTAGCGCAGGAGACCCAGTACTTC. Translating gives CASSGLAQETQYF. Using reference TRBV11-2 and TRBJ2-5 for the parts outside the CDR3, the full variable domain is EAGVAQSPRYKIIEKRQSVAFWCNPISGHATLYWYQQILGQGPKLLIQFQNNGVVDDSQLPKDRFSAERLKGVDSTLKIQPAKLEDSAVYLCASSGLAQETQYFGPGTRLLVL.

The CDR3: CASSFKTSGVGGELFF. CDR3 DNA: TGTGCCAGCAGCTTTAAGACTAGCGGGGTGGGCGGGGAGCTGTTTTTT. The rearrangement uses TRBV7-8 and TRBJ2-2, with TRBD2 matching 11 bases. The V gene's germline CDR1 is SGHVS and CDR2 FQNEAQ. This CDR3 region has 16 residues. V lost 3 bases and J lost 7; bases outside the gene matches: 7.

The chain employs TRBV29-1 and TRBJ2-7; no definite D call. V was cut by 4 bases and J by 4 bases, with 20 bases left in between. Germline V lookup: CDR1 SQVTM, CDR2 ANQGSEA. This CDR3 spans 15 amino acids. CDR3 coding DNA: TGCAGCGTTGCTCATAAATACACAGCCCGATACGAGCAGTACTTC. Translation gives CSVAHKYTARYEQYF.